This T cell receptor (beta chain) was documented in a study of T cells of healthy individuals. MiXCR, run by TCRdb on the 5' RACE reads, gives a single entry per CDR3 protein. Of some 100,000 distinct CDR3 sequences in the sample, around 17% are singletons; the top ten hold more than 5.5%. This CDR3 spans 15 amino acids. Germline trimming cut 4 bases from V and 1 base from J; bases unmatched to any gene: 3. The V gene's germline CDR1 is SGHRS and CDR2 YFSETQ. This clonotype was observed once. This chain uses TRBV5-1 with TRBJ2-3, with 10 bases that match TRBD2. The origin of this receptor is a human donor in good health. This CDR3 reads CASSLSGGRTDTQYF. The CDR3 DNA is TGCGCCAGCAGCCTTAGCGGGGGGCGCACAGATACGCAGTATTTT.